This T cell receptor (beta chain) was observed in a study of T cells expressing NK-cell markers. Across the whole study: Repertoire data for TCR beta were derived from sorted T cells (CD3+CD56+NKG2C+, CD3+CD56+NKG2C- and CD3+CD56-NKG2C+).

Study-level points and caveats: HCMV specificity was not established for the expanded NKG2C+ T cell clones.

The V gene's germline CDR1 is SNHLY and CDR2 FYNNEI. The CDR3 is 16 residues long. As for this clonotype: The target antigen is unknown.

TCRdb reworked the 5' RACE reads into one entry per CDR3 protein, no DNA. This sample's table has 150,000 or so distinct CDR3 sequences. Sequencing used blood T cells: a sorted CD56 or NKG2C T cell subset, CD4+ or CD8+ T cells, or bulk PBMC T cells (not recorded which). The genes are TRBV2 and TRBJ2-1; the TCRdb call, TRBD2, lacks DNA for checking. This TCR derives from a woman between 18 and 70 years old in good health. The CDR3 protein is CASSRETSGSYNEQFF.